A selection of T cell receptor beta chains follows, all from one sample in a study of T cell repertoires in cytomegalovirus infection. TCRdb reanalysed the reads using MiXCR and keeps one entry per CDR3 protein. The sample has about 900,000 distinct CDR3 sequences; approximately 30% are singletons. Their specific antigens are unknown. Sequences were derived from cultured CD8+ T cells from PBMCs, sampled from culture after CMV antigen stimulation. These receptors all stem from a human donor in good health (CMV status not recorded). Some clones in this sample may be carry-over from other donors' samples. Both conserved end residues are part of each CDR3. The order of the fields is D gene, V gene, clone size, J gene, CDR3 protein, CDR3 DNA. A D gene is named only where the DNA matches it firmly. Clone size, where shown, is once, few, many, or a class for clones that have expanded.

D: .
V: TRBV12-3/TRBV12-4
size: few
J: TRBJ1-1
CDR3: CASTRDRTEAFF
DNA: TGTGCCAGCACCCGTGATCGGACTGAAGCTTTCTTT

D: TRBD2
V: TRBV20-1
size: .
J: TRBJ2-1
CDR3: CSASLAGGINEQFF
DNA: TGCAGTGCATCACTAGCGGGGGGAATCAATGAGCAGTTCTTC

D: .
V: TRBV7-2
size: many
J: TRBJ2-5
CDR3: CASSLGVRDLKETQYF
DNA: TGTGCCAGCAGCTTAGGGGTCAGGGACCTAAAAGAGACCCAGTACTTC

D: .
V: TRBV12-3/TRBV12-4
size: .
J: TRBJ2-2
CDR3: CASSFPAANTGELFF
DNA: TGTGCCAGCAGTTTTCCGGCTGCGAACACCGGGGAGCTGTTTTTT

D: TRBD2
V: TRBV7-3
size: .
J: TRBJ2-3
CDR3: CASSLTFAAGGRSDTQYF
DNA: TGTGCCAGCAGCTTAACGTTCGCAGCGGGGGGGAGGTCAGATACGCAGTATTTT

D: .
V: TRBV20-1
size: few
J: TRBJ2-1
CDR3: CSARDLAGVGNEQFF
DNA: TGCAGTGCTAGAGACCTGGCAGGGGTGGGCAATGAGCAGTTCTTC

D: .
V: TRBV7-9
size: .
J: TRBJ1-2
CDR3: CASSLLWYGYTF
DNA: TGTGCCAGCAGCTTACTATGGTATGGCTACACCTTC

D: TRBD1
V: TRBV7-9
size: .
J: TRBJ2-7
CDR3: CASSPRDSTTAYEQYF
DNA: TGTGCCAGCAGCCCAAGGGACAGCACTACAGCCTACGAGCAGTACTTC

D: TRBD1
V: TRBV3-1
size: .
J: TRBJ2-1
CDR3: CASSQDRTGYNEQFF
DNA: TGTGCCAGCAGCCAAGATAGGACAGGGTACAATGAGCAGTTCTTC

D: TRBD2
V: TRBV7-9
size: once
J: TRBJ2-1
CDR3: CASSLEASGDLNEQFF
DNA: TGTGCCAGCAGCTTAGAGGCTAGCGGGGATCTCAATGAGCAGTTCTTC

D: .
V: TRBV6-1
size: few
J: TRBJ2-3
CDR3: CASSLGGSADTQYF
DNA: TGTGCCAGCAGCCTAGGGGGTAGCGCAGATACGCAGTATTTT

D: .
V: TRBV28
size: few
J: TRBJ2-5
CDR3: CASRGEVTQETQYF
DNA: TGTGCCAGCAGGGGGGAGGTTACCCAAGAGACCCAGTACTTC

D: .
V: TRBV6-5
size: .
J: TRBJ2-1
CDR3: CASSPGQLTYNEQFF
DNA: TGTGCCAGCAGTCCCGGGCAGCTAACCTACAATGAGCAGTTCTTC

D: .
V: TRBV6-2/TRBV6-3
size: .
J: TRBJ2-5
CDR3: CASSLQGAGEQETQYF
DNA: TGTGCCAGCAGTCTCCAGGGAGCGGGCGAGCAAGAGACCCAGTACTTC

D: TRBD1
V: TRBV27
size: few
J: TRBJ2-1
CDR3: CASKGGGQGAYNEQFF
DNA: TGTGCCAGCAAGGGAGGGGGACAGGGAGCCTACAATGAGCAGTTCTTC

D: .
V: TRBV20-1
size: .
J: TRBJ1-2
CDR3: CSARDLAGDANYGYTF
DNA: TGCAGTGCTAGAGATCTGGCAGGCGATGCTAACTATGGCTACACCTTC

D: TRBD2
V: TRBV7-4
size: once
J: TRBJ2-1
CDR3: CASSLVRRLAGGFSYNEQCF
DNA: TGTGCCAGCAGCTTAGTTCGGAGACTAGCGGGGGGATTTTCCTACAATGAGCAGTGCTTC

D: .
V: TRBV19
size: few
J: TRBJ2-5
CDR3: CATRDKETQYF
DNA: TGTGCGACCCGGGACAAAGAGACCCAGTACTTC

D: .
V: TRBV12-5
size: .
J: TRBJ1-5
CDR3: CASGKTVSNQPQHF
DNA: TGTGCTAGTGGTAAGACAGTTAGCAATCAGCCCCAGCATTTT

D: .
V: TRBV4-2
size: few
J: TRBJ2-5
CDR3: CASSQRLLQETQYF
DNA: TGTGCCAGCAGCCAAAGACTTCTCCAAGAGACCCAGTACTTC

D: .
V: TRBV4-1
size: .
J: TRBJ1-4
CDR3: CASSPPLEQGSEKLFF
DNA: TGCGCCAGCAGCCCCCCCCTGGAACAGGGAAGTGAAAAACTGTTTTTT

D: TRBD2
V: TRBV19
size: .
J: TRBJ2-4
CDR3: CASSIVAFTSGSKNIQYF
DNA: TGTGCCAGTAGTATAGTGGCGTTTACTAGCGGTTCCAAAAACATTCAGTACTTC

D: TRBD1
V: TRBV7-6
size: few
J: TRBJ2-7
CDR3: CASSLEGVGTGGFRYEQYF
DNA: TGTGCCAGCAGCTTAGAGGGTGTTGGTACAGGGGGTTTTCGGTACGAGCAGTACTTC

D: .
V: TRBV4-3
size: .
J: TRBJ2-1
CDR3: CASSQDSVGKQFF
DNA: TGCGCCAGCAGCCAAGATTCAGTGGGGAAGCAGTTCTTC

D: TRBD1
V: TRBV6-1
size: once
J: TRBJ2-7
CDR3: CASSETDRGGTYEQYF
DNA: TGTGCCAGCAGTGAAACGGACAGGGGAGGGACCTACGAGCAGTACTTC

D: .
V: TRBV19
size: few
J: TRBJ2-1
CDR3: CASSIGGTDDNEQFF
DNA: TGTGCCAGTAGTATAGGCGGGACAGATGACAATGAGCAGTTCTTC

D: TRBD1
V: TRBV4-3
size: few
J: TRBJ1-1
CDR3: CASSYGQGEGEAFF
DNA: TGCGCCAGCAGCTACGGACAGGGAGAAGGGGAAGCTTTCTTT

D: .
V: TRBV5-1
size: .
J: TRBJ1-1
CDR3: CASSLGEGTLNTEAFF
DNA: TGCGCCAGCAGCTTGGGAGAGGGAACGTTGAACACTGAAGCTTTCTTT

D: .
V: TRBV4-1
size: few
J: TRBJ2-5
CDR3: CASSRGGEQETQYF
DNA: TGCGCCAGCAGCCGAGGGGGGGAACAAGAGACCCAGTACTTC

D: .
V: TRBV11-2
size: few
J: TRBJ1-1
CDR3: CASTPNGEINTEAFF
DNA: TGTGCCAGCACCCCGAACGGGGAGATAAACACTGAAGCTTTCTTT

D: .
V: TRBV6-1
size: few
J: TRBJ2-3
CDR3: CATAFTDTQYF
DNA: TGTGCCACCGCCTTTACAGATACGCAGTATTTT

D: .
V: TRBV29-1
size: few
J: TRBJ2-5
CDR3: CSVLRGTGETQYF
DNA: TGCAGCGTCCTCAGGGGAACGGGGGAGACCCAGTACTTC

D: TRBD2
V: TRBV6-5
size: .
J: TRBJ2-5
CDR3: CASSYPPGLAGGETQYF
DNA: TGTGCCAGCAGTTATCCACCGGGACTAGCGGGGGGAGAGACCCAGTACTTC

D: .
V: TRBV10-2
size: .
J: TRBJ1-2
CDR3: CASSGCNYGYTF
DNA: TGCGCCAGCAGTGGGTGTAACTATGGCTACACCTTC

D: TRBD1
V: TRBV7-9
size: .
J: TRBJ1-1
CDR3: CASGKTGFPEAFF
DNA: TGTGCCAGCGGCAAGACAGGGTTCCCTGAAGCTTTCTTT

D: .
V: TRBV6-5
size: .
J: TRBJ2-1
CDR3: CASSYDRVSYNEQFF
DNA: TGTGCCAGCAGTTACGACAGAGTCTCCTACAATGAGCAGTTCTTC

D: TRBD1
V: TRBV12-3/TRBV12-4
size: .
J: TRBJ1-2
CDR3: CVSRTGWGYGYTF
DNA: TGTGTCAGCAGGACAGGGTGGGGCTATGGCTACACCTTC

D: TRBD2
V: TRBV11-2
size: .
J: TRBJ2-5
CDR3: CASSSSKRGEFQETQYF
DNA: TGTGCCAGCAGCTCTTCGAAGCGGGGGGAGTTTCAAGAGACCCAGTACTTC

D: TRBD2
V: TRBV19
size: .
J: TRBJ2-1
CDR3: CASSIAGGFYNEQFF
DNA: TGTGCCAGTAGTATTGCGGGGGGCTTCTACAATGAGCAGTTCTTC

D: .
V: TRBV7-6
size: .
J: TRBJ1-5
CDR3: CASSLGSSRDQPQHF
DNA: TGTGCCAGCAGCTTAGGGTCGTCAAGGGATCAGCCCCAGCATTTT

D: TRBD1
V: TRBV19
size: .
J: TRBJ2-3
CDR3: CASSNRDREDTQYF
DNA: TGTGCCAGTAGTAACCGGGACAGGGAGGATACGCAGTATTTT

D: .
V: TRBV4-1
size: .
J: TRBJ2-7
CDR3: CASSQVNGFYEQYF
DNA: TGCGCCAGCAGCCAAGTCAACGGTTTTTACGAGCAGTACTTC

D: .
V: TRBV6-6
size: .
J: TRBJ1-5
CDR3: CTSSYSDGFNQPQHF
DNA: TGTACCAGCAGTTACTCTGATGGGTTCAATCAGCCCCAGCATTTT

D: .
V: TRBV6-2/TRBV6-3
size: few
J: TRBJ1-2
CDR3: CASSYSGDGTYGYTF
DNA: TGTGCCAGCAGTTACTCCGGGGACGGTACCTATGGCTACACCTTC

D: TRBD1
V: TRBV3-1
size: once
J: TRBJ2-1
CDR3: CASSQVRGTGGYEQFF
DNA: TGTGCCAGCAGCCAAGTTCGAGGGACAGGGGGCTATGAGCAGTTCTTC

D: .
V: TRBV27
size: .
J: TRBJ1-5
CDR3: CASSWERNQPQHF
DNA: TGTGCCAGCAGCTGGGAACGCAATCAGCCCCAGCATTTT

D: .
V: TRBV5-6
size: few
J: TRBJ2-7
CDR3: CASSFGGWGSYEQYF
DNA: TGTGCCAGCAGCTTCGGAGGCTGGGGGTCCTACGAGCAGTACTTC

D: .
V: TRBV12-3/TRBV12-4
size: .
J: TRBJ1-2
CDR3: CASSLGRGMGYTF
DNA: TGTGCCAGCAGTTTAGGTCGGGGGATGGGCTACACCTTC

D: .
V: TRBV6-5
size: .
J: TRBJ1-1
CDR3: CASTLGRYTEAFF
DNA: TGTGCCAGCACCTTGGGGCGGTACACTGAAGCTTTCTTT

D: .
V: TRBV28
size: few
J: TRBJ2-5
CDR3: CASRHPLETQYF
DNA: TGTGCCAGCAGGCACCCTTTAGAGACCCAGTACTTC

D: .
V: TRBV7-6
size: .
J: TRBJ1-2
CDR3: CATTNLYLSDGYTF
DNA: TGTGCGACCACGAACCTTTACTTGAGTGATGGCTACACCTTC

D: .
V: TRBV6-5
size: many
J: TRBJ1-1
CDR3: CASSWDILNTEAFF
DNA: TGTGCCAGCAGTTGGGACATCTTGAACACTGAAGCTTTCTTT

D: .
V: TRBV6-2/TRBV6-3
size: few
J: TRBJ2-3
CDR3: CASSPNFAPFRKEDTQYF
DNA: TGTGCCAGCAGTCCCAATTTTGCTCCTTTCCGTAAAGAGGATACGCAGTATTTT